What follows are 6 T cell receptor beta chains derived from one specimen sequenced in a study of blood T cell repertoires in COVID-19. TCRdb's table, derived via immunoSEQ multiplex PCR, lists solely in-frame clones and lacks some. The table records around 250,000 clones, 80% to 95% of them present only once. The sequencing input was PBMCs or T cells enriched from blood (not recorded which). The source of these receptors is a man aged 40-55 years who had been exposed to COVID-19.

The chain uses TRBV3-1 (or the pseudogene TRBV3-2) and TRBJ2-2; tentatively, D is TRBD2 (6 bases). This CDR3 is 18 amino acids long. The V and J ends lost 3 bases and 1 base respectively, with 18 bases between them. Germline V gene lookup returns CDR1 LGHDT and CDR2 YNNKEL (reference sequence). Here the CDR3 DNA reads TGTGCCAGCAGCCACCACGGAGGGGCCTTCAAGAACACCGGGGAGCTGTTTTTT. Its protein is CASSHHGGAFKNTGELFF.

This CDR3 reads CATSRDIQGNSPLHF. The CDR3 nucleotides are TGTGCCACCAGCAGAGATATCCAGGGGAATTCACCCCTCCACTTT. This sequence joins TRBV15 and TRBJ1-6; D is perhaps TRBD1 (6 bases). Per the germline V gene, CDR1 is LNHNV and CDR2 is YYDKDF (reference sequence). Between the trimmed V and J ends, which lost 0 bases and 7 bases, there was a span of 10 bases. The CDR3 sequence is 15 residues long.

The V gene is TRBV11-2, the J gene TRBJ2-5; 10 bases fit TRBD2. The CDR3 is 15 amino acids. Germline CDR1 SGHAT, CDR2 FQNNGV. V lost 5 bases and J lost 5; bases outside the gene matches: 8. The DNA for the CDR3 is TGTGCCAGCAGCCCTCTAGCGGGAGTCGGGGAGACCCAGTACTTC. Amino acids: CASSPLAGVGETQYF. The full variable domain, rest sourced from reference TRBV11-2 and TRBJ2-5, is EAGVAQSPRYKIIEKRQSVAFWCNPISGHATLYWYQQILGQGPKLLIQFQNNGVVDDSQLPKDRFSAERLKGVDSTLKIQPAKLEDSAVYLCASSPLAGVGETQYFGPGTRLLVL.

This chain links TRBV11-2 with TRBJ1-6; D gene ambiguous. Per the germline V gene, CDR1 is SGHAT and CDR2 is FQNNGV. The CDR3 runs to 13 residues. V shed 5 bases and J shed 16 bases, with 18 bases lying between them. In nucleotides, the CDR3 is TGTGCCAGCAGCGTCTACCACGGAGCCCCTCTCCACTTT. It codes for CASSVYHGAPLHF.

A few counts support this clone. The genes are TRBV20-1 and TRBJ2-1; 8 bases map to TRBD1. V gave up 3 bases and J gave up 8 bases; unmatched junction bases: 9. Per the germline V gene, CDR1 is DFQATT and CDR2 is SNEGSKA (reference sequence). The CDR3 contains 14 residues. The CDR3 nucleotides are TGCAGTGCTAGTCGCGCAGGGGGCGTCTATGAGCAGTTCTTC. Encoded protein: CSASRAGGVYEQFF.

CDR3 bases: TGTGCCACCACGGTGAGGGAGAACACTGAAGCTTTCTTT. Its protein product is CATTVRENTEAFF. The chain carries TRBV6-5 and TRBJ1-1, with D uncertain. Per the germline V gene, CDR1 is MNHEY and CDR2 is SVGAGI. The V gene lost 10 bases and the J gene lost 1 base, with 13 bases spanning the gap. This CDR3 comprises 13 residues.